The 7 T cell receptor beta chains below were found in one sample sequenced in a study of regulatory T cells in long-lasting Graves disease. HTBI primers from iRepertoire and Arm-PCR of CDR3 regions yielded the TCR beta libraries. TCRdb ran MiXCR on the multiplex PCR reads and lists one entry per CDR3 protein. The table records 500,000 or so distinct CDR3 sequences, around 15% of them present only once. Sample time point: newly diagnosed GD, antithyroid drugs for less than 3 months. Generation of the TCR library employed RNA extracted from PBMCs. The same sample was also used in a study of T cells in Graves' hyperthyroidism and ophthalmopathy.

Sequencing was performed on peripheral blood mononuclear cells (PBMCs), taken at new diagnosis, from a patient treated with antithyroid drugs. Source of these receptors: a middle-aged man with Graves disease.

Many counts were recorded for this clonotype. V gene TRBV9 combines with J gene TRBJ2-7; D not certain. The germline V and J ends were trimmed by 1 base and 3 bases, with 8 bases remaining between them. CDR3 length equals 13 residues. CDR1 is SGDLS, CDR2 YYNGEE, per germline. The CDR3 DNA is TGTGCCAGCAGCGTATCACCGCTCTACGAGCAGTACTTC. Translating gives CASSVSPLYEQYF.

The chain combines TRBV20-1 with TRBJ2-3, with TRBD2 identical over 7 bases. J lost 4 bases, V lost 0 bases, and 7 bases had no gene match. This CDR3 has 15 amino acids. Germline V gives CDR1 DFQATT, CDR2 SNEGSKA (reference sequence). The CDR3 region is CSARDTAGRADTQYF. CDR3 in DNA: TGCAGTGCTAGAGATACAGCGGGAAGGGCAGATACGCAGTATTTT.

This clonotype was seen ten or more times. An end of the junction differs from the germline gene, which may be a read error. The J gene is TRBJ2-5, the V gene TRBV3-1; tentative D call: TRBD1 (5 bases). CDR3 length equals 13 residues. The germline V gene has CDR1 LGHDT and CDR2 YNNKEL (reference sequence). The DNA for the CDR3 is TGCGCCAGCAGCCAAGACAGCCAAGAGACCCAGTACTTC. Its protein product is CASSQDSQETQYF.

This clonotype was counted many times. In DNA form, the CDR3 reads TGTGCCAGCAGCCAGACAGGGCGCCAGAAGGGCTACACCTTC. Protein: CASSQTGRQKGYTF. The chain combines TRBV6-2 or TRBV6-3 with TRBJ1-2; 7 bases are a match to TRBD1. CDR3 size: 14 residues. Germline loops: CDR1 MNHEY, CDR2 SVGEGT. J lost 8 bases, V lost 6 bases, and 12 bases had no gene match.

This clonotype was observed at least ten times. DNA of the CDR3: TGTGCCAGCAGTGTGGAGAGGGTACACTCCTACGAGCAGTACTTC. This encodes CASSVERVHSYEQYF. The chain is built from TRBV2 and TRBJ2-7, with D possibly being TRBD2 (5 bases). CDR3 length: 15 amino acids. CDR1 and CDR2 (germline): SNHLY, FYNNEI. V was shortened by 4 bases and J by 0 bases, with 13 bases between the two germline ends.

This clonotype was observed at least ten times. CDR3 nucleotides: TGTGCCGGACCGGGCGGCTACGAGCAGTACTTC. This codes for CAGPGGYEQYF. The chain carries TRBV7-9 and TRBJ2-7; D unresolved. V lost 11 bases, J lost 3 bases, and 11 bases lay in between. Germline V gives CDR1 SEHNR, CDR2 FQNEAQ (reference sequence). The CDR3 is 11 residues long.

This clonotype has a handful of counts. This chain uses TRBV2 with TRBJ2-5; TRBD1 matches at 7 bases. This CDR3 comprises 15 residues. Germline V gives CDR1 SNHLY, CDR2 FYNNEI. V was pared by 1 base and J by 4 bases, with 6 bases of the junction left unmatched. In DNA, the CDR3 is TGTGCCAGCAGTGAAGACAGGGGTTCCGTAGAGACCCAGTACTTC. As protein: CASSEDRGSVETQYF.